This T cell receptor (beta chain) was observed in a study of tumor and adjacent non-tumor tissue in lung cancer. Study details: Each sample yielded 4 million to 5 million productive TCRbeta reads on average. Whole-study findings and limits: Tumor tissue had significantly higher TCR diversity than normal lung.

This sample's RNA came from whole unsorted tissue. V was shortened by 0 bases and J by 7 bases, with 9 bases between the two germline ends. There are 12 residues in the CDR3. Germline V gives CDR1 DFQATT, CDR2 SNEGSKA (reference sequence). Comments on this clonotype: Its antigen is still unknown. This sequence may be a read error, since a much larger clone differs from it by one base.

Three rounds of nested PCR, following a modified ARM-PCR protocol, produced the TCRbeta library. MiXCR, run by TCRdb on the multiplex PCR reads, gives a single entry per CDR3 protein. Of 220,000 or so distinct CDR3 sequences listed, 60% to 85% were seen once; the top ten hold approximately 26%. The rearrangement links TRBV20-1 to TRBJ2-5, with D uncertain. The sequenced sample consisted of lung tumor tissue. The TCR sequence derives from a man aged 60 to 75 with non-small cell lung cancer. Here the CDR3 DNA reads TGCAGTGCTAGAGACGGCTCAGCGACCCAGTACTTC. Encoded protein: CSARDGSATQYF.